Listed here are 3 T cell receptor beta chains from one sample, sequenced in a study of T-cell memory formation after mild COVID-19. TCRdb re-analysed the 5' RACE reads in MiXCR, keeping a single row per CDR3 protein. Among 470,000 or so distinct CDR3 sequences listed, roughly 20% were seen once. Sample: PBMCs or a T cell subset sorted from them (not recorded which). These receptors came from an adult woman who had mild COVID-19 (a few samples of this study predate the infection). Cell type and time point are not known.

The gene calls are TRBV27 and TRBJ2-5; tentative D call: TRBD2 (5 bases). This CDR3 has 13 residues. V shed 3 bases and J shed 5 bases, with 10 bases lying between them. Germline values: CDR1 MNHEY, CDR2 SMNVEV (reference sequence). CDR3 DNA sequence: TGTGCCAGCAGTTTCAGAGGGTTTGAGACCCAGTACTTC. Protein product: CASSFRGFETQYF.

This clonotype was counted a few times. Here the CDR3 DNA reads TGTGCCAGCAGGCACACTAGCGGGAGGGGGAGCTACGAGCAGTACTTC. Protein product: CASRHTSGRGSYEQYF. The rearrangement joins TRBV3-1 to TRBJ2-7; 13 bases are a match to TRBD2. Unmatched junction bases numbered 8, after V lost 6 bases and J lost 3 bases. CDR3 length equals 16 residues. The germline V gene encodes CDR1 LGHDT and CDR2 YNNKEL (reference sequence).

The chain is built from TRBV18 and TRBJ1-4; D may be TRBD1 (5 bases). Germline-derived CDR1 and CDR2 are KGHSH and LQKENI. The CDR3 extends over 15 amino acids. V gave up 6 bases and J gave up 8 bases, with 19 bases separating them. CDR3 loop: CASSPLRGVSEKLFF. CDR3 in DNA: TGTGCCAGCTCCCCTCTTCGGGGCGTATCAGAAAAACTGTTTTTT.